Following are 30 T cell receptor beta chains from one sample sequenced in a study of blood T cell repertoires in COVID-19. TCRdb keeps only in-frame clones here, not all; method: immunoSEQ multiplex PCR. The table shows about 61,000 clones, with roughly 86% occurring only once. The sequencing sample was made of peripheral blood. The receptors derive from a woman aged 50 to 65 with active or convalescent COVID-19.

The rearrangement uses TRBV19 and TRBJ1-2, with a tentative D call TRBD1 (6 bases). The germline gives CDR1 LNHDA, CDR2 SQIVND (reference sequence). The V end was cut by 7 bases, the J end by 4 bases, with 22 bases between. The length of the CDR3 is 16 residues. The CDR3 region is CASTASGPGESYGYTF. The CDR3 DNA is TGTGCCAGTACCGCTTCTGGCCCAGGGGAGAGCTATGGCTACACCTTC.

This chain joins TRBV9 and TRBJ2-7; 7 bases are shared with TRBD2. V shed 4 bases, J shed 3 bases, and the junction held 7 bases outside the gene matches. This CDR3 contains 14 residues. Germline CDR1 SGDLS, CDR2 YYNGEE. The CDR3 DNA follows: TGTGCCAGCAGCTCTAGCGGAGACGGCTACGAGCAGTACTTC. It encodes CASSSSGDGYEQYF.

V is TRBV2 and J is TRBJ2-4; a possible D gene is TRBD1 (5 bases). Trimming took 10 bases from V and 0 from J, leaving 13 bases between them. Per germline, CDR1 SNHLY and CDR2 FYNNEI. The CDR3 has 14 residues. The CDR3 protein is CATRQSVAKNIQYF. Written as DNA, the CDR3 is TGTGCCACAAGACAGTCCGTAGCCAAAAACATTCAGTACTTC.

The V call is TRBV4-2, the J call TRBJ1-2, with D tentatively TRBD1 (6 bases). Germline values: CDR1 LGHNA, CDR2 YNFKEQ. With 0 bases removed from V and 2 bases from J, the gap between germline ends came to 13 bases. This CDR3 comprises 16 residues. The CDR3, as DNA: TGTGCCAGCAGCCAAGATTGGGACAAGGGGAACTATGGCTACACCTTC. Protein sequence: CASSQDWDKGNYGYTF.

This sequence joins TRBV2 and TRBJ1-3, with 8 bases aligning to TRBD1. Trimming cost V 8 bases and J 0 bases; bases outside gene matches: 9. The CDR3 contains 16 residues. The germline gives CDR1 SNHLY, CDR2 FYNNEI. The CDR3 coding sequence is TGTGCCAGCGCGGCGGGACAGGCGAGCTCTGGAAACACCATATATTTT. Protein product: CASAAGQASSGNTIYF. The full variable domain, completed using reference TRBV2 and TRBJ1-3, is EPEVTQTPSHQVTQMGQEVILRCVPISNHLYFYWYRQILGQKVEFLVSFYNNEISEKSEIFDDQFSVERPDGSNFTLKIRSTKLEDSAMYFCASAAGQASSGNTIYFGEGSWLTVV.

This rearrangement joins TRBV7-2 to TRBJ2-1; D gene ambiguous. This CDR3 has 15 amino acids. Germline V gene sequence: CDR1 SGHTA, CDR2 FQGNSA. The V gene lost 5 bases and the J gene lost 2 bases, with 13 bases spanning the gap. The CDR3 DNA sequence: TGTGCCAGCAGCCACGAGGAGCTCCCCTACAATGAGCAGTTCTTC. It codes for CASSHEELPYNEQFF.

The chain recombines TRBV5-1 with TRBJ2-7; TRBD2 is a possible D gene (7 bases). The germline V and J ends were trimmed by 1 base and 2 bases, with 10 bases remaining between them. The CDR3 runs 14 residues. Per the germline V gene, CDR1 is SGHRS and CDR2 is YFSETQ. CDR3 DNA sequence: TGCGCCAGCAGCTTGACAGGGACTACCTACGAGCAGTACTTC. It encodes CASSLTGTTYEQYF.

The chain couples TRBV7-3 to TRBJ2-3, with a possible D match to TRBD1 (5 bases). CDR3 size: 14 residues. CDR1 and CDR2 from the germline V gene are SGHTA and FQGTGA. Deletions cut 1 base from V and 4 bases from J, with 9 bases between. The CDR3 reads CASSLMGQADTQYF. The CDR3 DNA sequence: TGTGCCAGCAGCTTAATGGGGCAGGCAGATACGCAGTATTTT.

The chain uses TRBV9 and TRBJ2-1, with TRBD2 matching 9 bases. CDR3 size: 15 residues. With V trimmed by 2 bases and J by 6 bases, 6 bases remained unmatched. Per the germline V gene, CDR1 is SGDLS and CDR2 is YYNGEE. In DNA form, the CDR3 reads TGTGCCAGCAGCGTTTCTAGCGGGATGTTCAATGAGCAGTTCTTC. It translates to CASSVSSGMFNEQFF.

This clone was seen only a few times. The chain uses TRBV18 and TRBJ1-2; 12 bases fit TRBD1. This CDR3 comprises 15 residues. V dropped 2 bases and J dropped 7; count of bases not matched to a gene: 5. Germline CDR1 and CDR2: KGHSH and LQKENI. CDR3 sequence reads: CASSPTGTGGRGYTF. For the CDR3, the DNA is TGTGCCAGCTCACCAACCGGGACAGGGGGCCGTGGCTACACCTTC.

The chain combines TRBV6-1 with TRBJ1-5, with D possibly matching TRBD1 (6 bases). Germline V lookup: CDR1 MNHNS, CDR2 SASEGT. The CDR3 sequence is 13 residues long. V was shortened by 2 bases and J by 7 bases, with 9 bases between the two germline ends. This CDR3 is CASSEHRDQPQHF. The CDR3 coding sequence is TGTGCCAGCAGTGAACACAGGGACCAGCCCCAGCATTTT.

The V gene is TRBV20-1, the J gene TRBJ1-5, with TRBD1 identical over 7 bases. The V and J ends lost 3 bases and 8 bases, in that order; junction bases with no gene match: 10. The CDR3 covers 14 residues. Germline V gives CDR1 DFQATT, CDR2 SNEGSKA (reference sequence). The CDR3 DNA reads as TGCAGTGCTAGTGGGGACAGCCGGTTTGAGCCCCAGCATTTT. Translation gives CSASGDSRFEPQHF.

The CDR3 reads CASSAWGQELPEQYF. The DNA of the CDR3 is TGCGCCAGCAGCGCCTGGGGACAGGAACTCCCGGAGCAGTACTTC. The rearrangement links TRBV5-1 to TRBJ2-7; 8 bases match TRBD1. This CDR3 is 15 amino acids long. The J segment lost 7 bases and the V segment lost 4 bases, leaving 13 bases of the junction unmatched. CDR1 SGHRS and CDR2 YFSETQ come from the germline V gene.

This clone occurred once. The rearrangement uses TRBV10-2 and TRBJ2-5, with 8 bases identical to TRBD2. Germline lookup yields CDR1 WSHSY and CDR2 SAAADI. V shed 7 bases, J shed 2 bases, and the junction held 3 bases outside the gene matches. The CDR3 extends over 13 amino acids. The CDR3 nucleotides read TGCGCCAGCACTAGCGGGTTTCAAGAGACCCAGTACTTC. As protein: CASTSGFQETQYF.

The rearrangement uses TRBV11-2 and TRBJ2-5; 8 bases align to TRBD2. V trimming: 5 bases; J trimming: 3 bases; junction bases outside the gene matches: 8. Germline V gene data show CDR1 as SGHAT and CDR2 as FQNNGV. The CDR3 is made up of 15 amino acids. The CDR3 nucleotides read TGTGCCAGCAGCCAGTCCGGGAGGGCCAAAGAGACCCAGTACTTC. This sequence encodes CASSQSGRAKETQYF.

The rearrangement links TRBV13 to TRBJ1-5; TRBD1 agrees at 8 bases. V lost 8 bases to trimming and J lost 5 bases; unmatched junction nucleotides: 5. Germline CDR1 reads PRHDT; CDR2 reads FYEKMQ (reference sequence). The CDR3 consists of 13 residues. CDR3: CASSGQGDQPQHF. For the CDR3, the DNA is TGTGCCAGCTCCGGACAGGGAGATCAGCCCCAGCATTTT.

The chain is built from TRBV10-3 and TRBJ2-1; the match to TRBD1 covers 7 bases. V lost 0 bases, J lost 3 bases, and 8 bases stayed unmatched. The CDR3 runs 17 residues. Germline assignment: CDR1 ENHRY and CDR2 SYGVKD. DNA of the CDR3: TGTGCCATCAGTGAGTCTCGACAGGGTGCGAACTACAATGAGCAGTTCTTC. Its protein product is CAISESRQGANYNEQFF.

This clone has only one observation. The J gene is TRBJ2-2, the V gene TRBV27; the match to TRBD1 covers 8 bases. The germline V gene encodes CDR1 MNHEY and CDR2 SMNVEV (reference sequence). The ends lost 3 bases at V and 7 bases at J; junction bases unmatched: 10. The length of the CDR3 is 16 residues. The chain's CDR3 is CASSFRTGRMGGELFF. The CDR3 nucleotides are TGTGCCAGCAGTTTCAGGACAGGGAGGATGGGCGGGGAGCTGTTTTTT.

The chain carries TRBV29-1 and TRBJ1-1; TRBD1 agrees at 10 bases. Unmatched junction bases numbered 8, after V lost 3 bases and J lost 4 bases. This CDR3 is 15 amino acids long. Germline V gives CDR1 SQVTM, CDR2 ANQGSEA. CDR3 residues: CSVDRWTGGGTEAFF. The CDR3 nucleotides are TGCAGCGTTGATCGGTGGACAGGGGGGGGCACTGAAGCTTTCTTT. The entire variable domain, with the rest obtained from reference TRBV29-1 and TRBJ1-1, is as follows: SAVISQKPSRDICQRGTSLTIQCQVDSQVTMMFWYRQQPGQSLTLIATANQGSEATYESGFVIDKFPISRPNLTFSTLTVSNMSPEDSSIYLCSVDRWTGGGTEAFFGQGTRLTVV.

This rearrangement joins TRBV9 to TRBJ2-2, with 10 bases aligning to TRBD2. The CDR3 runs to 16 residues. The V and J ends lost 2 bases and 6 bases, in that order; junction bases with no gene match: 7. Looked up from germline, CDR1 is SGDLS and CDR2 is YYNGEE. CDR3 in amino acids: CASSVLAGVSSGELFF. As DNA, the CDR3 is TGTGCCAGCAGCGTCCTAGCGGGAGTTAGCTCCGGGGAGCTGTTTTTT. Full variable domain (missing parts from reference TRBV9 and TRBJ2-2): DSGVTQTPKHLITATGQRVTLRCSPRSGDLSVYWYQQSLDQGLQFLIQYYNGEERAKGNILERFSAQQFPDLHSELNLSSLELGDSALYFCASSVLAGVSSGELFFGEGSRLTVL.

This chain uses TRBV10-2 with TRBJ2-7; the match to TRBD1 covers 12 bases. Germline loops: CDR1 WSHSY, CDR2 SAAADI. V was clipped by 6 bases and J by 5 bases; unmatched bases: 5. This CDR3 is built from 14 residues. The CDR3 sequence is CASRSGTGGDEQYF. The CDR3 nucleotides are TGCGCCAGCAGGAGCGGGACAGGGGGCGACGAGCAGTACTTC.

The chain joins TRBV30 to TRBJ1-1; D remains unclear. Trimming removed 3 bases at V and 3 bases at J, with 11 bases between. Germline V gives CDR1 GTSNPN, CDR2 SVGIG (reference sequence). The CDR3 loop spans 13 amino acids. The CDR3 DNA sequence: TGTGCCTGGAGGGAGGGTACCTACACTGAAGCTTTCTTT. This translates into CAWREGTYTEAFF.

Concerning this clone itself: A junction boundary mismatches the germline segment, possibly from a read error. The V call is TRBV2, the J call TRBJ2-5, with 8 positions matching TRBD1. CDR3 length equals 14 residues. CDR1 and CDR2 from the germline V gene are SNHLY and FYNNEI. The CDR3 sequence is CASSEGTGWETQYF. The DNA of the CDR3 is TGTGCCAGCAGCGAAGGGACAGGCTGGGAGACCCAGTACTTC.

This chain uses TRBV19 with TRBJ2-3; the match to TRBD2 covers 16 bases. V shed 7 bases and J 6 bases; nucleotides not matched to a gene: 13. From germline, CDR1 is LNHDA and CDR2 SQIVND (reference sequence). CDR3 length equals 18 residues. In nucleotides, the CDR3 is TGTGCCAGTAATAACATGAGGGGGACTAGCGGGAGGGCGGATACGCAGTATTTT. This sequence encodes CASNNMRGTSGRADTQYF.

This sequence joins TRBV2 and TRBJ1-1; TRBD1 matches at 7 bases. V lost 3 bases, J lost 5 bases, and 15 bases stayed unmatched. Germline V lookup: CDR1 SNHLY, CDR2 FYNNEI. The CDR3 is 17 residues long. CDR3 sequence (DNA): TGTGCCAGCAGTGACATGCATCTCGGGACAGCGGGTACTGAAGCTTTCTTT. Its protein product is CASSDMHLGTAGTEAFF.

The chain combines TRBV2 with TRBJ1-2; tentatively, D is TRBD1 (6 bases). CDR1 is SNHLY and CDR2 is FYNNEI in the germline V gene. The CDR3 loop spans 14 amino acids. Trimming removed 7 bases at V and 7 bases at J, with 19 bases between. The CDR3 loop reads CASTGAQGGSGYTF. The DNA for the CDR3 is TGTGCCAGCACCGGGGCACAGGGAGGGAGTGGCTACACCTTC.

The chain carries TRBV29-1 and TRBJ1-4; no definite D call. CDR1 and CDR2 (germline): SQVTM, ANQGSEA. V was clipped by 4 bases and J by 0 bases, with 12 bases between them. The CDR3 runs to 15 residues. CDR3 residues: CSVAEGGATNEKLFF. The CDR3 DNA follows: TGCAGCGTTGCTGAGGGTGGGGCAACTAATGAAAAACTGTTTTTT.

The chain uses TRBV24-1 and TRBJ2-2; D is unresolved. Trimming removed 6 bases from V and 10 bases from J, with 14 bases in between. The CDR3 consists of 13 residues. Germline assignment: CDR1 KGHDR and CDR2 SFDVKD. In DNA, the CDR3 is TGTGCCACCAGTCAGTCCCCCGGGTCGGAGCTGTTTTTT. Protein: CATSQSPGSELFF.

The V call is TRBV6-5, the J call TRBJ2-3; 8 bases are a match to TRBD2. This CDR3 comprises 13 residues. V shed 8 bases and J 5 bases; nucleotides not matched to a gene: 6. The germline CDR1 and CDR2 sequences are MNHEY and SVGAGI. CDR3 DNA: TGTGCCAGCGGACTAGCCCCTCGAGATACGCAGTATTTT. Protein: CASGLAPRDTQYF.

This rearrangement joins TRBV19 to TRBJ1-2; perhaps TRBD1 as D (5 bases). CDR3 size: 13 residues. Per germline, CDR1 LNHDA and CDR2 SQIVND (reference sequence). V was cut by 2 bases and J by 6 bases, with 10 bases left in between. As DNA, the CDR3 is TGTGCCAGTAGTATAACGGCCAGGGATGGCTACACCTTC. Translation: CASSITARDGYTF.